The clone carrying this T cell receptor beta chain appeared a few times. Its matching antigen is unknown. Every bit of the isolated RNA underwent reverse transcription, so sequencing read expressed TCRB transcripts. TCRdb's copy holds only in-frame clones and misses some; the assay was immunoSEQ multiplex PCR. Of 970,000 or so clones in the sample, under 20% were seen once. Trimming removed 7 bases from V and 7 bases from J; junction bases left unmatched: 14. CDR3 size: 15 residues. Germline loops: CDR1 SQVTM, CDR2 ANQGSEA. This sample was included in a study of beta chain features in type 1 diabetes. The study's findings and limits: Patients and controls would be equally affected if PCR favored shorter templates.

The sample was naive CD4+ T cells from blood. The source of this sequence is a young woman in good health. This sequence joins TRBV29-1 and TRBJ1-4; TRBD1 matches at 8 bases. CDR3 sequence: CSAMKAGQGPEKLFF. In DNA form, the CDR3 reads TGCAGCGCCATGAAGGCAGGACAGGGCCCTGAAAAACTGTTTTTT.